This TCR beta chain was recovered during a study of vaccination and CD4 T cells after COVID-19. Sequencing of the DNA from cultured CD4+ T cells was carried out with the Oncomine TCR Beta short-read assay. DNA came from CD4+ T cells after culture. MiXCR, run by TCRdb on the PCR reads, gives a single entry per CDR3 protein. The repertoire consists of about 7,200 distinct CDR3 sequences, with around 38% occurring once and the leading ten covering about two fifths. Treatment here: approximately 10-day PBMC culture with coronavirus spike peptide pools or control peptides (ViraFEST assay). Collection of the unexposed donor's CD4+ T cells took place before the COVID-19 pandemic (2011-2018). With peptide pools, ViraFEST first expanded antigen-specific T cells and afterwards sequenced their TCRs. Four cold-coronavirus spikes and SARS-CoV-2 S/N served to probe CD4+ T cells taken from unexposed donors, cells permitting.

The CDR3 runs 12 residues. Germline CDR1 and CDR2: SGHRS and YFSETQ. Trimming took 3 bases from V and 5 from J, leaving 9 bases between them. As for this clonotype: As yet, its antigen is unknown.

The sequenced material came from CD4+ T cells from blood, cultured in vitro. The rearrangement joins TRBV5-1 to TRBJ2-7, with D perhaps TRBD1 (5 bases). The source of this sequence is a human donor in good health. CDR3 residues: CASSYTGDEQYF. Here the CDR3 DNA reads TGCGCCAGCAGCTATACAGGAGACGAGCAGTACTTC.